This T cell receptor beta chain was captured in a study of blood T cell repertoires in COVID-19. Study background: Samples taken during acute and convalescent COVID-19 were collected in the United States, Italy and Spain.

This clone was seen more than once but under ten times. Using immunoSEQ multiplex PCR, the repertoire was profiled, and TCRdb retains in-frame clones only, with some absent. The table records just under 90,000 clones, 72% of them present only once. Germline V CDR1 and CDR2: SGDLS, YYNGEE. CDR3 length equals 17 residues. The V gene lost 4 bases and the J gene lost 6 bases, with 22 bases spanning the gap. The source is a woman aged 80 or older with acute or convalescent COVID-19. The chain combines TRBV9 with TRBJ2-2, with D tentatively TRBD2 (5 bases). Material for sequencing was peripheral blood. CDR3 loop: CASSSRRDWVRSGELFF. The CDR3 DNA follows: TGTGCCAGCAGCTCCCGCCGGGATTGGGTTAGGTCCGGGGAGCTGTTTTTT.